The 9 T cell receptor beta chains presented below share a single source sample, sequenced in a study of CD8 T cells in Susac syndrome (dated by TCRdb to about 2019). The library was produced with the immunoSEQ multiplex PCR assay. RNA was extracted using the RNeasy kit, and roughly 0.5 to 1 microgram was reverse transcribed with random hexamers. The raw public data were reprocessed by TCRdb itself: fastp quality trimming at Q25, MiXCR clonotype calling, in-frame beta chains only. Each entry is one CDR3 protein sequence, shown with its most common DNA and genes. This sample holds about 200,000 distinct CDR3 sequences; 90% to 95% were observed only once. The ten largest clones take up 0.08% to 0.11% of the sample. The sample was CD4+ T cells from PBMCs. The receptor set was obtained from a human donor in good health.

V is TRBV20-1 and J is TRBJ2-1; D might be TRBD1 (6 bases). Germline V gene data show CDR1 as DFQATT and CDR2 as SNEGSKA (reference sequence). The CDR3 is made up of 13 amino acids. V was trimmed by 5 bases and J by 8 bases, leaving 16 bases between them. CDR3 in DNA: TGCAGTGCTGGGAGTACAGGGAACTATGAGCAGTTCTTC. Translating gives CSAGSTGNYEQFF.

The J gene is TRBJ1-1, the V gene TRBV5-1, with a tentative D call TRBD1 (6 bases). Trimming took off 3 bases at V and 1 base at J, with 19 bases between the two ends. The germline V gene has CDR1 SGHRS and CDR2 YFSETQ. The length of the CDR3 is 17 residues. The CDR3 sequence: CASSYLQGGPENTEAFF. The CDR3 nucleotides read TGCGCCAGCAGCTATCTACAGGGTGGACCAGAGAACACTGAAGCTTTCTTT.

The table lists this clonotype with a count of one. The genes are TRBV7-2 and TRBJ2-1, with D uncertain. This CDR3 has 9 amino acids. The V gene's germline CDR1 is SGHTA and CDR2 FQGNSA. Deletions cut 3 bases from V and 15 bases from J, with 6 bases between. CDR3 residues: CASSLAPFF. In DNA, the CDR3 is TGTGCCAGCAGCTTGGCTCCGTTCTTC. The full variable domain, in which reference TRBV7-2 and TRBJ2-1 provide the parts outside the CDR3, is GAGVSQSPSNKVTEKGKDVELRCDPISGHTALYWYRQSLGQGLEFLIYFQGNSAPDKSGLPSDRFSAERTGGSVSTLTIQRTQQEDSAVYLCASSLAPFFGPGTRLTVL.

The chain links TRBV12-3 or TRBV12-4 to TRBJ1-5; 10 positions match TRBD1. Trimming at V came to 8 bases and at J to 2 bases, leaving 21 bases not matched to a gene. The CDR3 has 20 amino acids. CDR3 coding DNA: TGTGCCAGCTTGACCCACCACCGGGACAGGGGAATGAGAGGCAATCAGCCCCAGCATTTT. It encodes CASLTHHRDRGMRGNQPQHF.

J is TRBJ1-2 and V is TRBV3-1; D gene unclear. This CDR3 contains 14 residues. Germline lookup yields CDR1 LGHDT and CDR2 YNNKEL (reference sequence). Trimming removed 2 bases from V and 0 bases from J, with 7 bases in between. CDR3 sequence: CASSQQTPNYGYTF. The CDR3 DNA is TGTGCCAGCAGCCAACAAACCCCTAACTATGGCTACACCTTC.

This chain links TRBV27 with TRBJ2-5, with D unresolved. The CDR3 runs 14 residues. Trimming removed 5 bases from V and 1 base from J, with 11 bases in between. In germline, CDR1 is MNHEY, CDR2 SMNVEV (reference sequence). CDR3 coding DNA: TGTGCCAGCAGTCGGAGTTTTGTCCAAGAGACCCAGTACTTC. Translated, it gives CASSRSFVQETQYF.

The CDR3 loop is CASSAHHSLTYQPQHF. Here the CDR3 DNA reads TGTGCCAGCAGTGCACACCATTCCCTGACGTATCAGCCCCAGCATTTT. The chain uses TRBV7-2 and TRBJ1-5; D remains unclear. V lost 6 bases, J lost 5 bases, and 20 bases lay in between. The CDR3 runs to 16 residues. Germline V CDR1 and CDR2: SGHTA, FQGNSA.

Only one count was recorded for this clonotype. V usage is TRBV20-1 and J usage is TRBJ2-7; TRBD1 aligns across 8 bases. The junction had 6 bases not matched to a gene; V was cut back by 5 bases and J by 3 bases. The germline CDR1 and CDR2 sequences are DFQATT and SNEGSKA (reference sequence). CDR3 length equals 13 residues. The CDR3 sequence: CSAGRTGSYEQYV. The CDR3 DNA reads as TGCAGTGCTGGTAGGACAGGGAGCTACGAGCAGTACGTC.

J is TRBJ1-1 and V is TRBV2, with D possibly TRBD1 on 5 matching bases. Germline assignment: CDR1 SNHLY and CDR2 FYNNEI. CDR3 size: 15 residues. V lost 4 bases, J lost 5 bases, and 17 bases lay in between. For the CDR3, the DNA is TGTGCCAGCAGTGTGGGCAGGGCCGCAGGTACTGAAGCTTTCTTT. This encodes CASSVGRAAGTEAFF.